The 30 T cell receptor beta chains presented below share a single source sample, sequenced in a study of blood T cell repertoires in COVID-19. Sequencing was performed with immunoSEQ multiplex PCR; in TCRdb, only in-frame clones are kept and a portion is missing. The sample lists over 100,000 clones, more than 75% seen once, with around 9.8% in the top ten. Sequenced input: peripheral blood. Source of these receptors: a man aged 60-69 years with active or convalescent COVID-19.

The V call is TRBV24-1, the J call TRBJ2-1, with 7 bases fitting TRBD1. The CDR3 extends over 15 amino acids. After removal of 4 bases from V and 4 bases from J, the junction contained 6 bases not matched to a gene. Per the germline V gene, CDR1 is KGHDR and CDR2 is SFDVKD. The CDR3 sequence is CATSEQGTIYNEQFF. The CDR3 DNA reads TGTGCCACCAGTGAACAGGGGACGATATACAATGAGCAGTTCTTC.

The chain combines TRBV3-1 (or the pseudogene TRBV3-2) with TRBJ1-5, with a possible D match to TRBD1 (5 bases). CDR1 is LGHDT and CDR2 is YNNKEL in the germline V gene (reference sequence). V was shortened by 1 base and J by 7 bases, with 14 bases between the two germline ends. The CDR3 spans 15 residues. The CDR3 loop reads CASSQAGVRGQPQHF. CDR3 coding DNA: TGTGCCAGCAGCCAAGCGGGGGTCCGGGGACAGCCCCAGCATTTT.

The genes are TRBV30 and TRBJ1-1; TRBD1 aligns across 8 bases. Trimming removed 2 bases from V and 0 bases from J; junction bases left unmatched: 8. Germline V gene lookup returns CDR1 GTSNPN and CDR2 SVGIG (reference sequence). This CDR3 has 16 amino acids. The CDR3 coding sequence is TGTGCCTGGAGTTCGACAGGGGAAAAAATGAACACTGAAGCTTTCTTT. This encodes CAWSSTGEKMNTEAFF.

The chain couples TRBV4-1 to TRBJ1-6; 9 nucleotides agree with TRBD1. V lost 4 bases, J lost 7 bases, and 5 bases stayed unmatched. This CDR3 is built from 15 residues. Germline CDR1 is MGHRA and CDR2 is YSYEKL. DNA for the CDR3: TGCGCCAGCAGCCTAGGGACAGGGAGGAATTCACCCCTCCACTTT. Protein: CASSLGTGRNSPLHF.

The gene calls are TRBV30 and TRBJ2-3; D is perhaps TRBD1 (5 bases). Germline V gene lookup returns CDR1 GTSNPN and CDR2 SVGIG (reference sequence). V lost 1 base and J lost 4, with 9 bases in between. CDR3 length: 13 residues. The CDR3, as DNA: TGTGCCTGGAGTGGTTGGGGCTCAGATACGCAGTATTTT. Protein: CAWSGWGSDTQYF.

This clone was recorded once. The V and J genes are TRBV5-1 and TRBJ2-1; a weak D match, TRBD2 (5 bases). The ends were cut back, 7 bases at V and 0 bases at J, with 17 bases in the middle. The CDR3 length is 16 residues. Per germline, CDR1 SGHRS and CDR2 YFSETQ. CDR3 amino acids: CASRVATGSSYNEQFF. The CDR3 DNA follows: TGCGCCAGCCGAGTGGCTACTGGGAGCTCCTACAATGAGCAGTTCTTC.

The rearrangement uses TRBV24-1 and TRBJ1-1, with D uncertain. In germline, CDR1 is KGHDR, CDR2 SFDVKD. The CDR3 runs to 15 residues. Trimming took 2 bases from V and 2 from J, leaving 11 bases between them. Here the CDR3 reads CATSDSYGLNTEAFF. CDR3 DNA: TGTGCCACCAGTGATTCATACGGACTTAACACTGAAGCTTTCTTT.

The chain joins TRBV28 to TRBJ1-5; D is uncertain. Germline-derived CDR1 and CDR2 are MDHEN and SYDVKM. This CDR3 region has 14 residues. The V and J ends lost 3 bases and 0 bases respectively, with 6 bases between them. CDR3 nucleotides: TGTGCCAGCAGTTTCCACGGTAGCAATCAGCCCCAGCATTTT. It specifies CASSFHGSNQPQHF.

The CDR3 sequence is CASSPVLTSNNEQFF. The CDR3, as DNA: TGTGCCAGCTCACCAGTGCTCACTTCTAACAATGAGCAGTTCTTC. The rearrangement links TRBV18 to TRBJ2-1; D remains ambiguous. The CDR3 covers 15 residues. Germline loops: CDR1 KGHSH, CDR2 LQKENI. V lost 2 bases and J 5 bases, leaving 13 bases between the germline ends.

The rearrangement links TRBV30 to TRBJ1-5, with D tentatively TRBD1 (6 bases). The CDR3 sequence is 15 residues long. CDR1 GTSNPN and CDR2 SVGIG come from the germline V gene (reference sequence). V dropped 2 bases and J dropped 4 bases, with 15 bases sitting between them. DNA for the CDR3: TGTGCCTGGAGTAAGGGTAGGCAGGGGAATCAGCCCCAGCATTTT. As protein: CAWSKGRQGNQPQHF.

The chain recombines TRBV27 with TRBJ2-1; 7 bases align to TRBD2. Trimming took 3 bases from V and 8 from J; bases not matched to a gene: 10. The CDR3 sequence is 15 residues long. CDR1 is MNHEY and CDR2 is SMNVEV in the germline V gene (reference sequence). The CDR3 loop reads CASSFGPGGYHEQFF. The CDR3 DNA reads TGTGCCAGCAGTTTTGGGCCGGGGGGTTACCATGAGCAGTTCTTC.

This chain links TRBV7-9 with TRBJ1-6, with no clear D. With 5 bases removed from V and 5 bases from J, the gap between germline ends came to 4 bases. The CDR3 is made up of 12 amino acids. The V gene's germline CDR1 is SEHNR and CDR2 FQNEAQ (reference sequence). CDR3 loop: CASSPNNSPLHF. The CDR3 DNA reads TGTGCCAGCAGCCCTAATAATTCACCCCTCCACTTT.

V gene TRBV30 combines with J gene TRBJ1-6; D gene unclear. The length of the CDR3 is 14 residues. Germline V gene data show CDR1 as GTSNPN and CDR2 as SVGIG (reference sequence). V lost 1 base to trimming and J lost 9 bases, with 13 bases between them. The CDR3 sequence is CAWSGAGSGSPLHF. CDR3 DNA sequence: TGTGCCTGGAGTGGTGCGGGTTCGGGTTCACCCCTCCACTTT. Full variable domain (remainder filled in from reference TRBV30 and TRBJ1-6): SQTIHQWPATLVQPVGSPLSLECTVEGTSNPNLYWYRQAAGRGLQLLFYSVGIGQISSEVPQNLSASRPQDRQFILSSKKLLLSDSGFYLCAWSGAGSGSPLHFGNGTRLTVT.

This clone has a single count. The V and J genes are TRBV4-3 and TRBJ2-1; TRBD2 matches 12 bases. The CDR3 extends over 15 amino acids. CDR1 and CDR2 (germline): LGHNA, YSLEER. The V segment lost 3 bases and the J segment 7 bases; nucleotides outside the gene matches: 4. Here the CDR3 DNA reads TGCGCCAGCAGCCAGACTAGCGGGAGAAGAAATGAGCAGTTCTTC. Translating gives CASSQTSGRRNEQFF.

The J gene is TRBJ2-6, the V gene TRBV3-1 (or the pseudogene TRBV3-2), with TRBD2 matching 12 bases. J gave up 0 bases and V 4 bases, and 13 bases lay outside the gene matches. This CDR3 has 21 residues. Germline CDR1 and CDR2: LGHDT and YNNKEL (reference sequence). As DNA, the CDR3 is TGTGCCAGCAGCCCTAAGCTAGCGGGAGGGCTTTTCCACTCTGGGGCCAACGTCCTGACTTTC. It encodes CASSPKLAGGLFHSGANVLTF.

The chain employs TRBV3-1 (or the pseudogene TRBV3-2) and TRBJ1-2; 10 bases fit TRBD1. This CDR3 contains 15 residues. The junction had 10 bases not matched to a gene; V was cut back by 4 bases and J by 8 bases. The germline CDR1 and CDR2 sequences are LGHDT and YNNKEL (reference sequence). The DNA of the CDR3 is TGTGCCAGCAGCCTGACGACCGGGACAGGGGACGGCTACACCTTC. This encodes CASSLTTGTGDGYTF.

The rearrangement uses TRBV6-1 and TRBJ1-5; D is undetermined. CDR3 length: 15 residues. The V gene's germline CDR1 is MNHNS and CDR2 SASEGT. The V and J ends lost 8 bases and 0 bases respectively, with 14 bases between them. Here the CDR3 DNA reads TGTGCCAGCCAAGAGGGCATCAATAGCAATCAGCCCCAGCATTTT. This translates into CASQEGINSNQPQHF.

This clone was detected many times. The chain combines TRBV7-8 with TRBJ2-7, with D possibly being TRBD2 (7 bases). Germline lookup yields CDR1 SGHVS and CDR2 FQNEAQ. The CDR3 length is 15 residues. The V end was cut by 5 bases, the J end by 3 bases, with 17 bases between. The CDR3 coding sequence is TGTGCCAGCAGCCCGCGTGGGGGGGGCCTCTACGAGCAGTACGTC. Its protein product is CASSPRGGGLYEQYV.

Here the CDR3 DNA reads TGTGCCAGCAGCGTGGGACTAGCGGGAGAGTATGAGCAGTTCTTC. It codes for CASSVGLAGEYEQFF. This chain links TRBV9 with TRBJ2-1; 14 bases map to TRBD2. V dropped 2 bases and J dropped 8; count of bases not matched to a gene: 3. CDR1 is SGDLS, CDR2 YYNGEE, per germline. This CDR3 is built from 15 residues.

This chain joins TRBV14 and TRBJ1-1; perhaps TRBD1 as D (5 bases). This CDR3 spans 14 amino acids. Germline CDR1 SGHDN, CDR2 FVKESK. Trimming took off 1 base at V and 4 bases at J, with 10 bases between the two ends. CDR3 sequence (DNA): TGTGCCAGCAGCCAAGGGGGCGGGAGCACTGAAGCTTTCTTT. It codes for CASSQGGGSTEAFF. Filled out from reference TRBV14 and TRBJ1-1, the complete variable domain reads EAGVTQFPSHSVIEKGQTVTLRCDPISGHDNLYWYRRVMGKEIKFLLHFVKESKQDESGMPNNRFLAERTGGTYSTLKVQPAELEDSGVYFCASSQGGGSTEAFFGQGTRLTVV.

This clone was counted a few times. This chain uses TRBV6-6 with TRBJ1-1, with 9 bases aligning to TRBD1. V lost 10 bases and J lost 6; bases outside the gene matches: 12. The V gene's germline CDR1 is MNHNY and CDR2 SVGAGI (reference sequence). The CDR3 loop spans 14 amino acids. CDR3 coding DNA: TGTGCCACTACAACAGGGGGCGGAAGGGCTGAAGCTTTCTTT. It is translated as CATTTGGGRAEAFF.

The V and J genes are TRBV19 and TRBJ1-5; a weak D match, TRBD1 (5 bases). Germline CDR1 reads LNHDA; CDR2 reads SQIVND (reference sequence). The ends were cut back, 4 bases at V and 6 bases at J, with 10 bases in the middle. The CDR3 spans 13 residues. CDR3 residues: CASSSTGRQPQHF. The DNA of the CDR3 is TGTGCCAGTAGTAGTACAGGACGTCAGCCCCAGCATTTT.

The V call is TRBV12-3 or TRBV12-4, the J call TRBJ1-2; D is ambiguous. Between the trimmed V and J ends, which lost 2 bases and 1 base, there was a span of 5 bases. The CDR3 is 13 amino acids. The CDR3 DNA sequence: TGTGCCAGCAGTTTATACAGTAACTATGGCTACACCTTC. It codes for CASSLYSNYGYTF.

The chain links TRBV10-2 to TRBJ2-7, with 9 positions matching TRBD1. The V segment lost 9 bases and the J segment 2 bases; nucleotides outside the gene matches: 11. There are 15 residues in the CDR3. Germline V lookup: CDR1 WSHSY, CDR2 SAAADI. The DNA for the CDR3 is TGCGCCAGACCGCCCGGGGACAGGGCAACCTACGAGCAGTACTTC. Residues: CARPPGDRATYEQYF.

The V call is TRBV23-1, the J call TRBJ2-1, with 7 bases that match TRBD2. TRBV23-1 is given ORF status, its function remaining uncertain. This CDR3 has 15 amino acids. V was clipped by 7 bases and J by 7 bases; unmatched bases: 13. CDR3 in DNA: TGCGCCAGCACCCCGGGCGGGGGTGCCCAAAATGAGCAGTTCTTC. It translates to CASTPGGGAQNEQFF.

CDR3 sequence reads: CASSGWTSGSKDEQFF. CDR3 DNA: TGTGCCAGTAGTGGGTGGACTAGCGGGAGTAAAGATGAGCAGTTCTTC. The chain uses TRBV19 and TRBJ2-1, with 13 bases identical to TRBD2. Germline V gene data show CDR1 as LNHDA and CDR2 as SQIVND (reference sequence). The CDR3 is 16 residues long. J was trimmed by 8 bases and V by 5 bases; bases with no gene match: 9.

The rearrangement links TRBV4-2 to TRBJ1-2, with 8 bases that match TRBD1. The CDR3 length is 15 residues. J gave up 4 bases and V 0 bases, and 4 bases lay outside the gene matches. Germline-derived CDR1 and CDR2 are LGHNA and YNFKEQ. The CDR3 sequence is CASSQESGTGYGYTF. DNA for the CDR3: TGTGCCAGCAGCCAAGAGTCCGGGACAGGCTATGGCTACACCTTC.

The chain recombines TRBV24-1 with TRBJ2-2, with D unresolved. V dropped 10 bases and J dropped 2 bases, with 7 bases sitting between them. The CDR3 loop spans 12 amino acids. Per germline, CDR1 KGHDR and CDR2 SFDVKD. The CDR3 spells CATRLNTGELFF. The CDR3 DNA is TGTGCCACTCGACTTAACACCGGGGAGCTGTTTTTT.

The rearrangement links TRBV5-1 to TRBJ1-4, with a weak D call TRBD1 (5 bases). Trimming removed 5 bases at V and 8 bases at J, with 19 bases between. Germline assignment: CDR1 SGHRS and CDR2 YFSETQ. The CDR3 covers 15 residues. The CDR3 reads CASSPGEGLREKLFF. The CDR3 DNA reads as TGCGCCAGCAGTCCCGGGGAGGGGTTAAGAGAAAAACTGTTTTTT.

The genes are TRBV19 and TRBJ2-7; D might be TRBD2 (5 bases). V was shortened by 1 base and J by 5 bases, with 9 bases between the two germline ends. Looked up from germline, CDR1 is LNHDA and CDR2 is SQIVND (reference sequence). The CDR3 runs to 13 residues. The CDR3 DNA reads TGTGCCAGTAGTATAGGAGAGGGCCACGAGCAGTACGTC. Translated: CASSIGEGHEQYV.